This entry features one TCR beta chain sequence. The sample originates from a study of blood T cell repertoires in COVID-19. V gave up 4 bases and J gave up 8 bases, with 17 bases separating them. Germline lookup yields CDR1 KGHDR and CDR2 SFDVKD. The CDR3 runs to 15 residues. Assay: immunoSEQ multiplex PCR; the TCRdb copy retains only in-frame clones and omits some. The table shows more than 150,000 clones, with 86% occurring only once. This rearrangement joins TRBV24-1 to TRBJ2-1; maybe TRBD2 (6 bases). The sequence came from a man aged 18 to 35 with acute or convalescent COVID-19. The sequencing sample was made of peripheral blood. Here the CDR3 DNA reads TGTGCCACCAGTGACCCCGGGGGATTTGGTGATGAGCAGTTCTTC. Amino acid sequence: CATSDPGGFGDEQFF.